The T cell receptor (beta chain) described here comes from a study of Ad26.COV2.S vaccination and SARS-CoV-2 variants. As concerns this clone: Its matching antigen is unknown.

Method: immunoSEQ multiplex PCR; TCRdb's copy keeps in-frame clones and lacks some. The profile shows over 400,000 clones, 90% of them singletons. Findings and limits, study-wide: Breadth measured for non-spike TCRs was similar across vaccine and placebo recipients.

As for treatment: around 19 received Ad26.COV2.S at low or high dose, single or two shots; several received placebo; per-sample allocation not given. Sampling was performed 63 days after the first vaccine or placebo injection. This CDR3 is built from 18 residues. Trimming took 4 bases from V and 3 from J; bases not matched to a gene: 14. CDR1 is KGHSH and CDR2 is LQKENI in the germline V gene. This chain links TRBV18 with TRBJ2-3, with TRBD1 matching over 9 bases. The sample here was peripheral blood, taken in a trial of Ad26.COV2.S vaccine versus placebo. The receptor comes from a person aged 18-65 years who received the Ad26.COV2.S COVID-19 vaccine or a placebo. The DNA of the CDR3 is TGTGCCAGCTCACAAAATTCACAGGGGGCGATTGGAACAGATACGCAGTATTTT. Translation: CASSQNSQGAIGTDTQYF. Full variable domain (outside the CDR3, taken from reference TRBV18 and TRBJ2-3): NAGVMQNPRHLVRRRGQEARLRCSPMKGHSHVYWYRQLPEEGLKFMVYLQKENIIDESGMPKERFSAEFPKEGPSILRIQQVVRGDSAAYFCASSQNSQGAIGTDTQYFGPGTRLTVL.